The rows below give T cell receptor beta chains drawn from one sample of a study of blood T cell repertoires in COVID-19. Produced via immunoSEQ multiplex PCR; TCRdb's table is partial and in-frame only. The sample has over 150,000 clones; more than 70% are singletons. The material sequenced was PBMCs or T cells enriched from blood (not recorded which). Every receptor here comes from a man aged 40-55 years who had recovered from COVID-19. The CDR3 runs from the conserved cysteine through the conserved F or W. Each record gives: D gene, J gene, V gene, clone size, CDR3 protein, CDR3 DNA. The D gene is left open where the match is weak. Rows may omit the clone size; those that give it use once, few, many or a size class.

D gene: TRBD1
J gene: TRBJ2-5
V gene: TRBV18
clone size: .
CDR3 protein: CASSPPGTGKETQYF
CDR3 DNA: TGTGCCAGCTCACCACCCGGGACAGGGAAAGAGACCCAGTACTTC

D gene: .
J gene: TRBJ1-1
V gene: TRBV7-9
clone size: .
CDR3 protein: CASSPGRGGTEAFF
CDR3 DNA: TGTGCCAGCAGCCCGGGTCGGGGGGGCACTGAAGCTTTCTTT

D gene: .
J gene: TRBJ1-5
V gene: TRBV27
clone size: .
CDR3 protein: CASSPSGYSQPQHF
CDR3 DNA: TGTGCCAGCAGTCCCTCAGGGTACAGTCAGCCCCAGCATTTT

D gene: TRBD1
J gene: TRBJ1-2
V gene: TRBV19
clone size: .
CDR3 protein: CASTWDRLYGYTF
CDR3 DNA: TGTGCCAGTACCTGGGACAGACTATATGGCTACACCTTC

D gene: .
J gene: TRBJ1-5
V gene: TRBV28
clone size: once
CDR3 protein: CASSLQVSNQPQHF
CDR3 DNA: TGTGCCAGCAGTCTGCAGGTGAGCAATCAGCCCCAGCATTTT

D gene: .
J gene: TRBJ2-3
V gene: TRBV21-1
clone size: .
CDR3 protein: CASSKGGLADLTDTQYF
CDR3 DNA: TGTGCCAGCAGCAAAGGTGGCCTAGCGGACCTCACAGATACGCAGTATTTT

D gene: .
J gene: TRBJ1-4
V gene: TRBV6-5
clone size: .
CDR3 protein: CASAPGHFLMGLFF
CDR3 DNA: TGTGCCAGCGCACCGGGACACTTCTTAATGGGGCTGTTTTTT

D gene: .
J gene: TRBJ1-4
V gene: TRBV28
clone size: .
CDR3 protein: CASSLRRGAREKLFF
CDR3 DNA: TGTGCCAGCAGTTTAAGGCGGGGGGCGAGGGAAAAACTGTTTTTT

D gene: .
J gene: TRBJ1-1
V gene: TRBV18
clone size: .
CDR3 protein: CASSPPFNSQNTEAFF
CDR3 DNA: TGTGCCAGCTCACCACCGTTTAACAGCCAGAACACTGAAGCTTTCTTT

D gene: TRBD1
J gene: TRBJ1-1
V gene: TRBV28
clone size: .
CDR3 protein: CASSLGQRTEAFF
CDR3 DNA: TGTGCCAGCAGTTTGGGACAGCGGACTGAAGCTTTCTTT

D gene: .
J gene: TRBJ1-4
V gene: TRBV25-1
clone size: .
CDR3 protein: CASSEKTVQSEKLFF
CDR3 DNA: TGTGCCAGCAGTGAAAAGACAGTCCAAAGTGAAAAACTGTTTTTT

D gene: .
J gene: TRBJ2-1
V gene: TRBV6-5
clone size: .
CDR3 protein: CASSYGTSYNEQFF
CDR3 DNA: TGTGCCAGCAGTTACGGGACTTCCTACAATGAGCAGTTCTTC

D gene: .
J gene: TRBJ1-3
V gene: TRBV10-1
clone size: few
CDR3 protein: CASSASGGNTIYF
CDR3 DNA: TGCGCCAGCAGTGCCTCAGGAGGAAACACCATATATTTT

D gene: TRBD1
J gene: TRBJ1-1
V gene: TRBV4-1
clone size: .
CDR3 protein: CASRPVSGQNEAFF
CDR3 DNA: TGCGCCAGCAGGCCTGTATCGGGACAGAATGAAGCTTTCTTT

D gene: .
J gene: TRBJ2-7
V gene: TRBV7-8
clone size: .
CDR3 protein: CASSLDSSYEQYF
CDR3 DNA: TGTGCCAGCAGCTTAGACAGCTCCTACGAGCAGTACTTC

D gene: TRBD2
J gene: TRBJ2-5
V gene: TRBV11-2
clone size: .
CDR3 protein: CASSLMGRGVETQYF
CDR3 DNA: TGTGCCAGCAGCTTAATGGGACGGGGGGTGGAGACCCAGTACTTC

D gene: .
J gene: TRBJ1-5
V gene: TRBV24-1
clone size: .
CDR3 protein: CATGLLQPQHF
CDR3 DNA: TGTGCCACCGGGCTACTCCAGCCCCAGCATTTT

D gene: .
J gene: TRBJ1-2
V gene: TRBV18
clone size: .
CDR3 protein: CASSPSPGYGYTF
CDR3 DNA: TGTGCCAGCTCACCTTCTCCAGGGTATGGCTACACCTTC

D gene: .
J gene: TRBJ1-1
V gene: TRBV29-1
clone size: .
CDR3 protein: CSVQANVAEAFF
CDR3 DNA: TGCAGCGTTCAGGCGAATGTAGCTGAAGCTTTCTTT

D gene: .
J gene: TRBJ1-2
V gene: TRBV7-8
clone size: once
CDR3 protein: CASSPTGTYTF
CDR3 DNA: TGTGCCAGCAGCCCTACAGGGACCTACACCTTC

D gene: TRBD1
J gene: TRBJ1-3
V gene: TRBV11-2
clone size: .
CDR3 protein: CASSTGTGVRNTIYF
CDR3 DNA: TGTGCCAGCAGCACGGGGACAGGGGTTAGGAACACCATATATTTT

D gene: .
J gene: TRBJ1-1
V gene: TRBV11-2
clone size: .
CDR3 protein: CASSPQGYLNTEAFF
CDR3 DNA: TGTGCCAGCAGCCCACAGGGCTACCTGAACACTGAAGCTTTCTTT

D gene: TRBD1
J gene: TRBJ2-5
V gene: TRBV9
clone size: .
CDR3 protein: CASSPGQGGETQYF
CDR3 DNA: TGTGCCAGCAGCCCGGGACAGGGGGGGGAGACCCAGTACTTC

D gene: TRBD1
J gene: TRBJ1-1
V gene: TRBV27
clone size: .
CDR3 protein: CASSFHGQGRTEAFF
CDR3 DNA: TGTGCCAGCAGTTTTCATGGACAGGGGAGGACTGAAGCTTTCTTT

D gene: TRBD2
J gene: TRBJ2-2
V gene: TRBV11-2
clone size: .
CDR3 protein: CASSTREAGELFF
CDR3 DNA: TGTGCCAGCAGCACACGGGAGGCCGGGGAGCTGTTTTTT

D gene: TRBD2
J gene: TRBJ2-1
V gene: TRBV5-4
clone size: once
CDR3 protein: CASSPRTSVSEQFF
CDR3 DNA: TGTGCCAGCAGCCCTCGGACTAGCGTCAGTGAGCAGTTCTTC

D gene: TRBD1
J gene: TRBJ1-5
V gene: TRBV28
clone size: .
CDR3 protein: CASSDRGQPQHF
CDR3 DNA: TGTGCCAGCAGTGACAGGGGACAGCCCCAGCATTTT

D gene: .
J gene: TRBJ1-6
V gene: TRBV5-4
clone size: .
CDR3 protein: CASSLQGNSPLHF
CDR3 DNA: TGTGCCAGCAGCTTGCAGGGGAATTCACCCCTCCACTTT

D gene: TRBD1
J gene: TRBJ1-2
V gene: TRBV28
clone size: .
CDR3 protein: CASSSTTGDAKGYTF
CDR3 DNA: TGTGCCAGCAGTTCAACGACAGGGGACGCTAAGGGCTACACCTTC

D gene: TRBD1
J gene: TRBJ2-7
V gene: TRBV5-1
clone size: .
CDR3 protein: CASSWGQGVYEQYF
CDR3 DNA: TGCGCCAGCAGCTGGGGACAGGGAGTCTACGAGCAGTACTTC

D gene: .
J gene: TRBJ1-5
V gene: TRBV27
clone size: once
CDR3 protein: CASSRDTQSRPQHF
CDR3 DNA: TGTGCCAGCAGTCGGGACACCCAAAGTCGGCCCCAGCATTTT

D gene: TRBD1
J gene: TRBJ1-1
V gene: TRBV5-6
clone size: .
CDR3 protein: CASSLQGAVTEAFF
CDR3 DNA: TGTGCCAGCAGCTTACAGGGGGCGGTCACGGAAGCTTTCTTT

D gene: TRBD2
J gene: TRBJ2-3
V gene: TRBV5-6
clone size: many
CDR3 protein: CASSLVVSGGEDTQYF
CDR3 DNA: TGTGCCAGCAGCTTGGTGGTTAGCGGGGGGGAAGATACGCAGTATTTT

D gene: TRBD1
J gene: TRBJ2-4
V gene: TRBV18
clone size: many
CDR3 protein: CASSPLGQGGNIQYF
CDR3 DNA: TGTGCCAGCTCACCGTTGGGACAGGGGGGGAACATTCAGTACTTC

D gene: TRBD1
J gene: TRBJ2-1
V gene: TRBV3-1/TRBV3-2
clone size: .
CDR3 protein: CASSQDGTGTGRRGNEQFF
CDR3 DNA: TGTGCCAGCAGCCAAGACGGTACCGGGACAGGGCGAAGGGGGAATGAGCAGTTCTTC

D gene: .
J gene: TRBJ2-5
V gene: TRBV27
clone size: .
CDR3 protein: CASSFTGSGGETQYF
CDR3 DNA: TGTGCCAGCAGTTTCACCGGGTCCGGCGGCGAGACCCAGTACTTC

D gene: TRBD2
J gene: TRBJ2-2
V gene: TRBV9
clone size: .
CDR3 protein: CASSVVGRAGVTGELFF
CDR3 DNA: TGTGCCAGCAGCGTAGTCGGGAGGGCAGGGGTAACCGGGGAGCTGTTTTTT

D gene: .
J gene: TRBJ2-1
V gene: TRBV7-3
clone size: .
CDR3 protein: CASSSGLTGSYNEQFF
CDR3 DNA: TGTGCCAGCAGCTCGGGGCTAACAGGGTCCTACAATGAGCAGTTCTTC

D gene: .
J gene: TRBJ2-1
V gene: TRBV9
clone size: few
CDR3 protein: CASSPGNSGNEQFF
CDR3 DNA: TGTGCCAGCAGCCCCGGGAATTCAGGCAATGAGCAGTTCTTC

D gene: .
J gene: TRBJ1-2
V gene: TRBV29-1
clone size: .
CDR3 protein: CSVETGLGYGYTF
CDR3 DNA: TGCAGCGTTGAAACAGGGTTAGGTTATGGCTACACCTTC

D gene: .
J gene: TRBJ1-6
V gene: TRBV5-1
clone size: .
CDR3 protein: CASSLGAGTQNSPLHF
CDR3 DNA: TGCGCCAGCAGCTTGGGGGCGGGTACCCAAAATTCACCCCTCCACTTT

D gene: .
J gene: TRBJ2-1
V gene: TRBV5-4
clone size: .
CDR3 protein: CASRNHTGASGVNEQFF
CDR3 DNA: TGTGCCAGCAGAAATCACACGGGGGCTAGCGGAGTCAATGAGCAGTTCTTC

D gene: TRBD1
J gene: TRBJ1-3
V gene: TRBV19
clone size: .
CDR3 protein: CASRRGGLSGNTIYF
CDR3 DNA: TGTGCCAGCCGAAGAGGGGGCTTATCTGGAAACACCATATATTTT

D gene: TRBD1
J gene: TRBJ1-6
V gene: TRBV5-1
clone size: .
CDR3 protein: CASSSDRDNSPLHF
CDR3 DNA: TGCGCCAGCAGCTCCGACAGGGATAATTCACCCCTCCACTTT